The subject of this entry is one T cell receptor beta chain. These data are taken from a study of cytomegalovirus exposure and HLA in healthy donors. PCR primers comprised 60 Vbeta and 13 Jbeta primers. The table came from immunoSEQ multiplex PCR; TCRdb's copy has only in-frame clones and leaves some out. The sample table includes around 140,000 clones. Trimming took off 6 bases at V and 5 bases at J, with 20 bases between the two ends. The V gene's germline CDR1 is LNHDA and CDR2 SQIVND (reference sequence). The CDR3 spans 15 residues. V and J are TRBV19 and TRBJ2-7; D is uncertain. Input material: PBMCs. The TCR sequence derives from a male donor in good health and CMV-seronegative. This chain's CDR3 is CASRAKEELQHEQYF. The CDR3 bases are TGTGCCAGTAGGGCTAAAGAGGAACTCCAACACGAGCAGTACTTC.